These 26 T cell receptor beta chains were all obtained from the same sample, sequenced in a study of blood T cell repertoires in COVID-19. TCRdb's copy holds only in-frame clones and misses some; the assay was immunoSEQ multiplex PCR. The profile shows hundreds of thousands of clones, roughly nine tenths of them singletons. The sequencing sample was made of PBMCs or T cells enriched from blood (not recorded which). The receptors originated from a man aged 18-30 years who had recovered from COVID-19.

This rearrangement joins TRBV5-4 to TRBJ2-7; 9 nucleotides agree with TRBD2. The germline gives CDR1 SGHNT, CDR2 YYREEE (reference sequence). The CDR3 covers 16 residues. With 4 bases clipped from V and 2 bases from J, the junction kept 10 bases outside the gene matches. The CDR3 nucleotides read TGTGCCAGCAGCCCCCAGACTAGCGGTACAACCTACGAGCAGTACTTC. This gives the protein CASSPQTSGTTYEQYF.

Written as DNA, the CDR3 is TGTGCCAGCAGAAGGCGGGGGAACACCGGGGAGCTGTTTTTT. This codes for CASRRRGNTGELFF. The gene calls are TRBV5-6 and TRBJ2-2, with D possibly TRBD2 on 6 matching bases. V was pared by 5 bases and J by 1 base, with 9 bases between. The CDR3 contains 14 residues. Germline V gives CDR1 SGHDT, CDR2 YYEEEE.

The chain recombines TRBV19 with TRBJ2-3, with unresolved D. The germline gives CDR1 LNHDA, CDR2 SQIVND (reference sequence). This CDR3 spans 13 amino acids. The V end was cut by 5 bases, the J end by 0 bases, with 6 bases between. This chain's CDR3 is CASSFQSTDTQYF. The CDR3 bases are TGTGCCAGTAGTTTCCAGAGCACAGATACGCAGTATTTT.

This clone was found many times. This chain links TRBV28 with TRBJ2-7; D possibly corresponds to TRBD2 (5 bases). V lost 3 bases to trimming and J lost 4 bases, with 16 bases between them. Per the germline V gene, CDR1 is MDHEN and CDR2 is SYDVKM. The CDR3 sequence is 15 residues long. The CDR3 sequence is CASSFSSRGLYEQYF. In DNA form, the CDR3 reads TGTGCCAGCAGTTTCTCCTCTCGGGGTTTGTACGAGCAGTACTTC.

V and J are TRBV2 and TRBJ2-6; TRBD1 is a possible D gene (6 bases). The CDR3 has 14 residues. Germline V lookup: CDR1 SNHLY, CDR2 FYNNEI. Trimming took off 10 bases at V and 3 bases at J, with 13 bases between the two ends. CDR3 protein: CATQGASGANVLTF. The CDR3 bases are TGTGCCACACAGGGCGCGAGTGGGGCCAACGTCCTGACTTTC.

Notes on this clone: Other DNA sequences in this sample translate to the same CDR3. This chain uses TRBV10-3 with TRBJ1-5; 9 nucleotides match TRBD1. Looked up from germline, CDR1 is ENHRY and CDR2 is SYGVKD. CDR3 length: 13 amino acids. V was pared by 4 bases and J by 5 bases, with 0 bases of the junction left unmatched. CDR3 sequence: CAISGTGDQPQHF. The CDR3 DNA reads TGTGCCATCAGTGGGACAGGGGATCAGCCCCAGCATTTT.

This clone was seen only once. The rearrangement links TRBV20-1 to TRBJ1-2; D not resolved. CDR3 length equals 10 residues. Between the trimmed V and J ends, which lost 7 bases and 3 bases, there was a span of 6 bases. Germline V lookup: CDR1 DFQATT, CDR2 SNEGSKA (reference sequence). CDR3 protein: CSVEYYGYTF. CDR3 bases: TGCAGTGTCGAGTACTATGGCTACACCTTC.

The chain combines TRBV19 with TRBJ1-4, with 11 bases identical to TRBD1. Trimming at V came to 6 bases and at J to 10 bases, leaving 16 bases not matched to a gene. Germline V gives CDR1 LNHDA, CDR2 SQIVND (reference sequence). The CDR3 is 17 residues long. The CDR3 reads CASRSRTDRGPLGKLFF. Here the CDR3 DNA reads TGTGCCAGTAGGAGTAGAACGGACAGGGGGCCTTTGGGAAAACTGTTTTTT. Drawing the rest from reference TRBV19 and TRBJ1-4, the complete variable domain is DGGITQSPKYLFRKEGQNVTLSCEQNLNHDAMYWYRQDPGQGLRLIYYSQIVNDFQKGDIAEGYSVSREKKESFPLTVTSAQKNPTAFYLCASRSRTDRGPLGKLFFGSGTQLSVL.

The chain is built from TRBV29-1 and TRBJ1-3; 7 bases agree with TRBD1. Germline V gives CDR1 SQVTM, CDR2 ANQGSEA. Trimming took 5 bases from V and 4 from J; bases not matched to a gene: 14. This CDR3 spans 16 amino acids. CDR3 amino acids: CSVQSRQGVRGNTIYF. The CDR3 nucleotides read TGCAGCGTTCAGTCCCGACAGGGAGTACGGGGAAACACCATATATTTT.

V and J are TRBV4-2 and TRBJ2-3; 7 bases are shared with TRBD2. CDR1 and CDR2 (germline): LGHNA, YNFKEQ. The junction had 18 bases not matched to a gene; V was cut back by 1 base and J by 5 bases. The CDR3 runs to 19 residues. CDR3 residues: CASSQGGGWGGSGEDTQYF. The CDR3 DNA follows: TGTGCCAGCAGCCAAGGAGGAGGGTGGGGCGGCAGCGGGGAAGATACGCAGTATTTT.

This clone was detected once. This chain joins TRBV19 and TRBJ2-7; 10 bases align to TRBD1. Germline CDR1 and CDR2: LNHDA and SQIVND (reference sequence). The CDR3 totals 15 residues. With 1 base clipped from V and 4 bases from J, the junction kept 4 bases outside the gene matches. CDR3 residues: CASSIGQGARYEQYF. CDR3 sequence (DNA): TGTGCCAGTAGTATAGGACAGGGGGCCAGGTACGAGCAGTACTTC.

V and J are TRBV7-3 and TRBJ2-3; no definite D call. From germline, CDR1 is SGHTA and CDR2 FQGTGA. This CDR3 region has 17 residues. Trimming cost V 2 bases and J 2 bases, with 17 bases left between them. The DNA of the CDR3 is TGTGCCAGCAGCTTATCACCTCCGAGCCTAGTCACAGATACGCAGTATTTT. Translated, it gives CASSLSPPSLVTDTQYF. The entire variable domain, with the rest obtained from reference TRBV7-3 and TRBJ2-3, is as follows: GAGVSQTPSNKVTEKGKYVELRCDPISGHTALYWYRQSLGQGPEFLIYFQGTGAADDSGLPNDRFFAVRPEGSVSTLKIQRTERGDSAVYLCASSLSPPSLVTDTQYFGPGTRLTVL.

CDR3: CASSPSNGGIYNEQFF. CDR3 sequence (DNA): TGTGCCAGCTCACCATCTAACGGGGGGATCTACAATGAGCAGTTCTTC. V and J are TRBV18 and TRBJ2-1, with 7 bases aligning to TRBD2. V trimming: 2 bases; J trimming: 3 bases; junction bases outside the gene matches: 7. The CDR3 has 16 residues. Germline values: CDR1 KGHSH, CDR2 LQKENI.

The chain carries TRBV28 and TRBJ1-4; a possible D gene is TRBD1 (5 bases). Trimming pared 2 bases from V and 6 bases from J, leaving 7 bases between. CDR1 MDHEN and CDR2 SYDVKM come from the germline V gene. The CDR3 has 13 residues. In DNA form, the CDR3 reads TGTGCCAGCAGTTTAGGAGGGGATGAAAAACTGTTTTTT. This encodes CASSLGGDEKLFF.

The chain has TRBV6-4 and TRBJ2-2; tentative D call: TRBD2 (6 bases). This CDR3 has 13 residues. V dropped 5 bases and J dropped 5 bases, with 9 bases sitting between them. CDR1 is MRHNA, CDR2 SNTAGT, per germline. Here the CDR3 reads CASSQEGTGELFF. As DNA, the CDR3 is TGTGCCAGCAGTCAGGAGGGGACCGGGGAGCTGTTTTTT.

The CDR3 sequence is CASSQGHYGYTF. The CDR3 DNA is TGTGCCAGCAGCCAGGGCCACTATGGCTACACCTTC. The chain carries TRBV12-3 or TRBV12-4 and TRBJ1-2; D perhaps matches TRBD1 (5 bases). The CDR3 contains 12 residues. V lost 6 bases and J 3 bases, leaving 8 bases between the germline ends.

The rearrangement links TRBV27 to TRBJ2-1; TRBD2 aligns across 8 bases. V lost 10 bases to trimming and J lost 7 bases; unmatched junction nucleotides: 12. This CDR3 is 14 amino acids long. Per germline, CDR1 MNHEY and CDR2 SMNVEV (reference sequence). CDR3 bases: TGTGCCACCTCCGACCCTAGCGGGCTTAATGAGCAGTTCTTC. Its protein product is CATSDPSGLNEQFF.

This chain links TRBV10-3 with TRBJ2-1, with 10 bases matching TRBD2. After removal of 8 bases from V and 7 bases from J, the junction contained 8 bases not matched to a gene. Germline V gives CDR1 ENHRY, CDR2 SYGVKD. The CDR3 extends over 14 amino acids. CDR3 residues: CAIGRLAGDNEQFF. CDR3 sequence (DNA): TGTGCCATCGGTCGACTAGCGGGTGATAATGAGCAGTTCTTC.

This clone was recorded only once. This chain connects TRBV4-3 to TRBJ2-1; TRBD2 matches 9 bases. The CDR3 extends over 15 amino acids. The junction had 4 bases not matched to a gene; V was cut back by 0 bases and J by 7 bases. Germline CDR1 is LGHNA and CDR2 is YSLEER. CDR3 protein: CASSQDSSGRNEQFF. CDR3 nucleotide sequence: TGCGCCAGCAGCCAAGATTCCAGCGGGAGGAATGAGCAGTTCTTC.

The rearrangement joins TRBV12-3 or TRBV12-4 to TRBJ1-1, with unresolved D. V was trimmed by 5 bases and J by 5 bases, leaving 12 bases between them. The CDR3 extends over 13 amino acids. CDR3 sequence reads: CASSPFEGTEAFF. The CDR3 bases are TGTGCCAGCAGTCCCTTTGAGGGAACTGAAGCTTTCTTT.

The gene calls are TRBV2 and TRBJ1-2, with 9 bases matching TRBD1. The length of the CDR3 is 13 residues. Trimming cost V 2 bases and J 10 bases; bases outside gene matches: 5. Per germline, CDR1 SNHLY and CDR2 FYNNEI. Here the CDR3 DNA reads TGTGCCAGCAGTGAATCGGGACAGGGACTCTACACCTTC. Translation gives CASSESGQGLYTF.

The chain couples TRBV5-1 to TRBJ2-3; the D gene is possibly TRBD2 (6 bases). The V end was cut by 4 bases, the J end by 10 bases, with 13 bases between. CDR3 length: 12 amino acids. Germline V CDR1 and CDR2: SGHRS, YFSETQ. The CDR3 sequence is CASSPPSEAQYF. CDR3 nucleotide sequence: TGCGCCAGCAGCCCCCCTAGCGAGGCGCAGTATTTT.

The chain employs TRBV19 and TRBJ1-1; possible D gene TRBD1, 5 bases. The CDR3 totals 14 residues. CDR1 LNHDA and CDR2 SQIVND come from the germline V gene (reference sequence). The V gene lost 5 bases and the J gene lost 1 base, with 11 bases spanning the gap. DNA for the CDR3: TGTGCCAGTAGTTTTGGACAATCGAACACTGAAGCTTTCTTT. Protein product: CASSFGQSNTEAFF.

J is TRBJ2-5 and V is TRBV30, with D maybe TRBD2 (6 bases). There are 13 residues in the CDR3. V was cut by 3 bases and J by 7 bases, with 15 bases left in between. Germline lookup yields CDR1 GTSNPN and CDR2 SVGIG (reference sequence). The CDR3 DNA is TGTGCCTGGAGAAAGGGGACTCTGGGGACCCAGTACTTC. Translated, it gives CAWRKGTLGTQYF.

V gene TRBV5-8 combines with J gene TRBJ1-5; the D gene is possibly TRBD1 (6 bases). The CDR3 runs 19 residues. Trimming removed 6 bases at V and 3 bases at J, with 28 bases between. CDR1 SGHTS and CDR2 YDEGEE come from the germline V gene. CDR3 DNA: TGTGCCAGCACCCTTCTTAGGACAGTCCCCCAGGATCTCAATCAGCCCCAGCATTTT. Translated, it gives CASTLLRTVPQDLNQPQHF.

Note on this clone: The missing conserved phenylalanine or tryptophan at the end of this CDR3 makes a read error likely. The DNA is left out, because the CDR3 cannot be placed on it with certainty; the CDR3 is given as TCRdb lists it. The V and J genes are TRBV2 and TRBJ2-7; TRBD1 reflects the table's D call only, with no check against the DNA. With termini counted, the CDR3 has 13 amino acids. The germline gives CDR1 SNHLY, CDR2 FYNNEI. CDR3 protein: CASSLLGQGGFII.